The clone carrying this TCR beta chain was counted ten times or more. Its cognate antigen is unknown. The sample is drawn from a study of cytomegalovirus exposure and HLA in healthy donors. Whole-study context: The study's early data release held about 85 million unique TCRs from HLA-typed donors.

CDR1 and CDR2 from the germline V gene are ENHRY and SYGVKD. The trim removed 5 bases at V and 4 bases at J, leaving 7 bases unmatched. The CDR3 sequence is 15 residues long. It was with 60 Vbeta and 13 Jbeta primers that the PCR ran. Repertoires were generated with immunoSEQ multiplex PCR, while TCRdb's copy carries only in-frame clones and drops some. This sample yields about 98,000 clones, of which approximately 70% are seen a single time; less than 2.5% belongs to the top ten. Study-wide results and caveats: CMV serostatus alone was available as immune exposure information.

The chain joins TRBV10-3 to TRBJ2-7; 11 nucleotides line up with TRBD2. The sequence was obtained from a man between 45 and 60 years old in good health and CMV-seronegative. Sequenced: PBMCs. CDR3 DNA: TGTGCCATCAGTACCGCCGGGACTAGCGGATACGAGCAGTACTTC. Translation gives CAISTAGTSGYEQYF.